What follows is one T cell receptor (beta chain) and its context. These data are taken from a study of blood T cells in healthy people across ages. CDR3 length: 15 amino acids. J was trimmed by 2 bases and V by 0 bases; bases with no gene match: 5. Germline-derived CDR1 and CDR2 are SGHRS and YFSETQ. With a J-beta primer mix and a sample-barcoded 5' primer, a second PCR ran 7 to 11 cycles. Each CDR3 protein is one row after TCRdb ran MiXCR on the 5' RACE reads. This sample has about a million distinct CDR3 sequences, with 45% to 60% found just once. V usage is TRBV5-1 and J usage is TRBJ2-7; 7 bases match TRBD2. The sequenced sample was blood. The sequence derives from a woman aged 60-75 years in good health. The CDR3 spells CASSLGVAGPYEQYF. CDR3 DNA: TGCGCCAGCAGCTTGGGGGTAGCGGGCCCCTACGAGCAGTACTTC.